This T cell receptor (beta chain) was sequenced for a study of shared clonotypes between healthy human individuals. Some clones are missing from TCRdb's copy, which holds only in-frame ones; the method was immunoSEQ multiplex PCR. There are roughly 1,800,000 clones in the sample; about 95% occur only once, and roughly 1% lies in the top ten. With respect to this clone: Its antigen remains unidentified.

The trim removed 4 bases at V and 5 bases at J, leaving 11 bases unmatched. This CDR3 contains 16 residues. Germline-derived CDR1 and CDR2 are SGHTA and FQGNSA. CD45RO-negative, CCR7-selected cells formed the naive CD8 fraction, which excluded terminally differentiated effector memory CD45RA+ cells. The donor population consisted of healthy HIV-negative adults with no recent acute infections or vaccinations. Study-wide points: The sole specimen, blood, was sampled, and tissue repertoires likely differ.

Sequencing was performed on naive CD8+ T cells sorted from blood. This TCR was sampled from a man between 18 and 29 years old in good health. V usage is TRBV7-2 and J usage is TRBJ2-5; 9 nucleotides agree with TRBD1. The CDR3 is CASSSHRGRFVETQYF. The CDR3 DNA is TGTGCCAGCAGCTCACACAGGGGGCGCTTCGTGGAGACCCAGTACTTC.